This T cell receptor (beta chain) was recovered during a study of tumor-infiltrating lymphocytes in primary liver carcinoma. About the study: These patients were men and women whose ages were 30 to 69 years.

To note about this clonotype: A read error may account for a junction end that differs from germline.

Total RNA (approximately 450 ng) served as template for TCR beta cDNA synthesis primed by a constant-region primer. Amplification in three nested multiplex PCR rounds with slightly modified ARM-PCR gave rise to TCR beta libraries. A C-beta reverse primer was combined with TRBV1-TRBV30 forward primers in the first two PCR rounds, and each round had around 11 cycles. TCRdb itself ran the multiplex PCR reads through MiXCR, one entry per CDR3 protein. The sample includes about 210,000 distinct CDR3 sequences, around four fifths of them seen just once. Per the germline V gene, CDR1 is MNHEY and CDR2 is SVGAGI. This CDR3 has 14 amino acids. Extraction of RNA together with DNA used roughly 19-31 mg of unsorted bulk tissue.

This rearrangement joins TRBV6-5 to TRBJ1-1; possible D gene TRBD1, 6 bases. Input material: tumor tissue from primary liver carcinoma. The TCR sequence derives from a man aged 35-49 years with primary liver carcinoma and hepatitis B virus infection. The CDR3 is CVSNSLTGGTEAFF. The CDR3, as DNA: TGTGTCAGCAATTCCCTGACAGGAGGAACTGAAGCTTTCTTT.